Listed below are T cell receptor beta chains from one sample, sequenced in a study of PD-1 blockade in classical Hodgkin lymphoma. The data were produced by immunoSEQ multiplex PCR, yet TCRdb's version contains in-frame clones alone and is incomplete. This table holds fewer than 10,000 clones, 65% to 85% found once. Sequenced material: peripheral blood mononuclear cells (PBMCs), taken before the fourth cycle of nivolumab. All receptors derive from a human donor with classical Hodgkin lymphoma. Both conserved end residues are part of each CDR3. The D gene is left open where the match is weak. The size field is filled for only some rows; it gives once, few, many or a size class.

. | . | TRBJ1-2 | TRBV14 | CASSLGEYGYTF | TGTGCCAGCAGCCTGGGGGAATATGGCTACACCTTC
once | . | TRBJ1-6 | TRBV6-5 | CATSRGGAYNSPLHF | TGTGCCACTTCGAGAGGGGGAGCCTATAATTCACCCCTCCACTTT
. | . | TRBJ2-2 | TRBV19 | CASSIQGANTGELFF | TGTGCCAGTAGTATCCAGGGTGCGAACACCGGGGAGCTGTTTTTT
. | . | TRBJ1-2 | TRBV5-6 | CASSVQDYYGYTF | TGTGCCAGCAGCGTACAGGACTACTATGGCTACACCTTC
. | TRBD1 | TRBJ1-5 | TRBV19 | CASSTGQVPGEPQHF | TGTGCCAGTAGTACGGGACAGGTCCCCGGAGAGCCCCAGCATTTT
. | . | TRBJ2-1 | TRBV7-6 | CASSKLESYNEQFF | TGTGCCAGCAGCAAACTAGAATCCTACAATGAGCAGTTCTTC
. | TRBD1 | TRBJ1-1 | TRBV27 | CASSLGGGETEAFF | TGTGCCAGCAGTTTAGGAGGGGGCGAGACTGAAGCTTTCTTT
. | . | TRBJ1-1 | TRBV16 | CASSQARVRVGRAFF | TGTGCCAGCAGCCAAGCCCGGGTTCGGGTTGGTAGAGCTTTCTTT
. | TRBD2 | TRBJ2-1 | TRBV28 | CASSPLAGGPGEQFF | TGTGCCAGCAGCCCACTAGCGGGAGGGCCAGGTGAGCAGTTCTTC
. | . | TRBJ1-1 | TRBV5-1 | CASSLLGPEAFF | TGCGCCAGCAGCTTGTTGGGCCCTGAAGCTTTCTTT
. | . | TRBJ2-1 | TRBV29-1 | CSVVKVYNEQFF | TGCAGCGTTGTAAAGGTATACAATGAGCAGTTCTTC
few | . | TRBJ1-2 | TRBV6-5 | CASSYSRGSGSGYTF | TGTGCCAGCAGTTACTCGAGGGGATCGGGGTCTGGCTACACCTTC
. | . | TRBJ1-2 | TRBV11-3 | CASSLQDYGYTF | TGTGCCAGCAGCTTACAGGACTATGGCTACACCTTC
. | TRBD1 | TRBJ1-2 | TRBV5-6 | CASRIQGVGNYGYTF | TGTGCCAGCAGGATACAGGGGGTGGGGAACTATGGCTACACCTTC
once | TRBD1 | TRBJ1-6 | TRBV4-2 | CASKPGQGNSPLHF | TGTGCCAGCAAGCCGGGACAGGGGAATTCACCCCTCCACTTT
few | TRBD2 | TRBJ2-3 | TRBV4-1 | CASSHQAGGSTDTQYF | TGCGCCAGCAGCCATCAAGCGGGGGGGAGCACAGATACGCAGTATTTT
few | TRBD2 | TRBJ2-1 | TRBV19 | CASNYRGGLDEQFF | TGTGCCAGTAACTATCGCGGGGGGCTGGATGAGCAGTTCTTC
once | TRBD2 | TRBJ2-1 | TRBV5-1 | CASSSRTSGGAHNEQFF | TGCGCCAGCAGCTCAAGGACTAGCGGGGGGGCCCACAATGAGCAGTTCTTC
few | TRBD2 | TRBJ2-5 | TRBV7-3 | CASSLGGGRAGETQYF | TGTGCCAGCAGCTTAGGAGGAGGGAGGGCCGGGGAGACCCAGTACTTC
. | TRBD1 | TRBJ2-5 | TRBV27 | CASSQRGQKETQYF | TGTGCCAGCAGTCAAAGGGGACAGAAAGAGACCCAGTACTTC
once | TRBD1 | TRBJ2-7 | TRBV6-5 | CASSFRQGRPYEQYF | TGTGCCAGCAGTTTCCGACAGGGGAGACCCTACGAGCAGTACTTC